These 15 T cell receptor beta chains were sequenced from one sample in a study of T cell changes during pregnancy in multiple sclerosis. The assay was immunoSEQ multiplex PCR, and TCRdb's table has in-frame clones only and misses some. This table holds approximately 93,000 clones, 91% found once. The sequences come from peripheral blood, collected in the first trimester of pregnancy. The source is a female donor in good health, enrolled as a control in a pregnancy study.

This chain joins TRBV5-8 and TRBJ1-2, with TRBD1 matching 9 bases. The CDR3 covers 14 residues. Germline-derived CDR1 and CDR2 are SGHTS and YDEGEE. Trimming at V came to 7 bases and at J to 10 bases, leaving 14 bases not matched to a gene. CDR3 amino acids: CASVITGGSGSYTF. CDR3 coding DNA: TGTGCCAGCGTCATTACAGGGGGCTCTGGGTCCTACACCTTC.

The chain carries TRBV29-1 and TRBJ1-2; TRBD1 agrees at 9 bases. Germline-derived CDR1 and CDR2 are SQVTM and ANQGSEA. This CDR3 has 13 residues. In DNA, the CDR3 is TGCACCATTATGACAGGGGGAAACTATGGCTACACCTTC. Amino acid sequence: CTIMTGGNYGYTF.

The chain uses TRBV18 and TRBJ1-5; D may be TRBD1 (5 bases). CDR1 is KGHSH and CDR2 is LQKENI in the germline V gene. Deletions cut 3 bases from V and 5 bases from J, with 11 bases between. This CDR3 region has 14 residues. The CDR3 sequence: CASSPRQGDQPQHF. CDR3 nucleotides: TGTGCCAGCTCACCGAGGCAGGGCGATCAGCCCCAGCATTTT.

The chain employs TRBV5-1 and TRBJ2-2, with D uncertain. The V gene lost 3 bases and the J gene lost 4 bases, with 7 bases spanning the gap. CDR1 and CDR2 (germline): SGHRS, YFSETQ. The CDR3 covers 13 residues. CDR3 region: CASSSYITGELFF. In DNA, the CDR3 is TGCGCCAGCAGCTCCTATATCACCGGGGAGCTGTTTTTT. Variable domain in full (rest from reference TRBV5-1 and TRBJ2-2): KAGVTQTPRYLIKTRGQQVTLSCSPISGHRSVSWYQQTPGQGLQFLFEYFSETQRNKGNFPGRFSGRQFSNSRSEMNVSTLELGDSALYLCASSSYITGELFFGEGSRLTVL.

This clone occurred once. The CDR3 loop reads CASAGASTDTQYF. The CDR3 DNA reads TGTGCTAGCGCAGGGGCCAGCACAGATACGCAGTATTTT. The chain joins TRBV12-5 to TRBJ2-3, with D tentatively TRBD1 (6 bases). Trimming stripped 9 bases from V and 0 bases from J, with 10 bases between. From germline, CDR1 is LGHNT and CDR2 FRNRAP. The CDR3 has 13 amino acids.

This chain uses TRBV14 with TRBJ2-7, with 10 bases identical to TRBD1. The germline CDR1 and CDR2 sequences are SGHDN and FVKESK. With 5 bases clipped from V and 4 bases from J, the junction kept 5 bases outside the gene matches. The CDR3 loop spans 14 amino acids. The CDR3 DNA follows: TGTGCCAGCAGCAGACCGGGACAGGGGTACGAGCAGTACTTC. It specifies CASSRPGQGYEQYF.

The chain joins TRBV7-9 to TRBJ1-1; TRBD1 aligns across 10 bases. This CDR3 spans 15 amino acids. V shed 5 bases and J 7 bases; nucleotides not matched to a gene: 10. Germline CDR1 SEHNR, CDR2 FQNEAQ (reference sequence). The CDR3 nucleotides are TGTGCCAGCAGCCAACCCGGGACAGGGGCCAGTGAAGCTTTCTTT. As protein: CASSQPGTGASEAFF.

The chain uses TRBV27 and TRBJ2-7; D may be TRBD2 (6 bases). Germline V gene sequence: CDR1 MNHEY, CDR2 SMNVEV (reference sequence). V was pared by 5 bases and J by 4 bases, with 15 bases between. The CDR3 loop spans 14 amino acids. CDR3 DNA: TGTGCCAGCAGTCCGCGACTAGTTTTGTACGAGCAGTACTTC. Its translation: CASSPRLVLYEQYF.

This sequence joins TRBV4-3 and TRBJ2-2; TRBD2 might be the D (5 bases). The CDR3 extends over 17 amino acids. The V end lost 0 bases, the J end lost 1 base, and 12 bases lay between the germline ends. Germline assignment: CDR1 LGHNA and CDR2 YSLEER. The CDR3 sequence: CASSQDVREMNTGELFF. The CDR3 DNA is TGCGCCAGCAGCCAAGATGTTAGGGAGATGAACACCGGGGAGCTGTTTTTT.

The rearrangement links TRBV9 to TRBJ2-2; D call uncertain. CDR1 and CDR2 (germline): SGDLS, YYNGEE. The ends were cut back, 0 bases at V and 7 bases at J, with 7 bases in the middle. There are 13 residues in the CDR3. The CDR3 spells CASSVASGGELFF. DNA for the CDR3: TGTGCCAGCAGCGTAGCTTCCGGCGGGGAGCTGTTTTTT.

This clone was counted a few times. CDR3 nucleotide sequence: TGTGCCAGCAGCGTAGCTTCCGGAGGGAATGCTTTCTTT. Translated: CASSVASGGNAFF. The chain recombines TRBV9 with TRBJ1-1; D remains unclear. CDR1 is SGDLS, CDR2 YYNGEE, per germline. CDR3 length: 13 amino acids. Trimming pared 0 bases from V and 11 bases from J, leaving 14 bases between.

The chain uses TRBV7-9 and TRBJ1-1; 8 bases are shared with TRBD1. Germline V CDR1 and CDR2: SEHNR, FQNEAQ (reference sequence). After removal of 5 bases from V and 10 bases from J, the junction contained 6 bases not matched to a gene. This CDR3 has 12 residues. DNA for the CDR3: TGTGCCAGCAGCCCGACAGGGGAGGTAGCTTTCTTT. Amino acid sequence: CASSPTGEVAFF. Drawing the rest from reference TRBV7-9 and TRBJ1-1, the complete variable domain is DTGVSQNPRHKITKRGQNVTFRCDPISEHNRLYWYRQTLGQGPEFLTYFQNEAQLEKSRLLSDRFSAERPKGSFSTLEIQRTEQGDSAMYLCASSPTGEVAFFGQGTRLTVV.

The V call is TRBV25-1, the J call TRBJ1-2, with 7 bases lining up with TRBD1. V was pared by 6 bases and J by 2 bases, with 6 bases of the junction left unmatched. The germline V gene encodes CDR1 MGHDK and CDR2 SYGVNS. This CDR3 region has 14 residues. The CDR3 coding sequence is TGTGCCAGCAGCCTCGGGACAGCGAACTATGGCTACACCTTC. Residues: CASSLGTANYGYTF.

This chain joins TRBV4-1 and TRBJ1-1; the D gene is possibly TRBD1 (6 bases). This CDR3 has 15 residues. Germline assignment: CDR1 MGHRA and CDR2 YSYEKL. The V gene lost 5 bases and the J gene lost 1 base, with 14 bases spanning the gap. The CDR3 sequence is CASSSPGQTNTEAFF. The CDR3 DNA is TGCGCCAGCAGCTCCCCGGGACAAACGAACACTGAAGCTTTCTTT.

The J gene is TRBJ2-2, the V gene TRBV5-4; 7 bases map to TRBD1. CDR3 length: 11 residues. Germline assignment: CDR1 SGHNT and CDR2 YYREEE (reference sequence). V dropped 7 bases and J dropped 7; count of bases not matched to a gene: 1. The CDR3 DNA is TGTGCCAGCGGGGACAGCGGGGAGCTGTTTTTT. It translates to CASGDSGELFF.